This TCR beta chain was documented in a study of CD8+ T cells in alopecia areata. The overall study: Twice a day, 5 to 10 mg of oral tofacitinib was administered to treated patients. Patients in the study were on tofacitinib for 6 to 18 months, then off it for 6 months.

Study conclusions and caveats: Compared with mice, patients displayed less clear TCR sharing, possibly for HLA-related reasons.

The germline CDR1 and CDR2 sequences are MGHDK and SYGVNS. With 2 bases removed from V and 1 base from J, the gap between germline ends came to 14 bases. This CDR3 comprises 16 residues. Regarding this clone: What it binds is not known.

RNA was extracted and reverse transcribed into cDNA as the sequencing template. Sequencing used immunoSEQ multiplex PCR; TCRdb keeps in-frame clones, though not all of them. The sample comprises roughly 140,000 clones, 45% to 55% of which are singletons, and approximately 20% rests with the top ten. The TCR originated in a human donor with alopecia areata. The material was CD8+ T cells sorted from blood, obtained at week 0. The V and J genes are TRBV25-1 and TRBJ1-1, with D uncertain. CDR3 sequence: CASSEGQVFQNTEAFF. The CDR3 nucleotides read TGTGCCAGCAGTGAAGGGCAGGTGTTCCAGAACACTGAAGCTTTCTTT.